Listed below are T cell receptor beta chains from one sample, sequenced in a study of cytomegalovirus exposure and HLA in healthy donors. Repertoires were generated with immunoSEQ multiplex PCR, while TCRdb's copy carries only in-frame clones and drops some. The sample records more than 100,000 clones, 80% to 90% being singletons. Specimen: PBMCs. The receptors derive from a woman aged 25 to 39 in good health and CMV-seronegative. Both conserved end residues are part of each CDR3. The order of the fields is V gene, clone size, J gene, CDR3 protein. The size of a clone is reported for some rows only, either as once, few or many, or as a class for expanded clones.

V gene: TRBV7-8
clone size: .
J gene: TRBJ2-7
CDR3 protein: CASSLGRGPYEQYF

V gene: TRBV5-4
clone size: .
J gene: TRBJ2-3
CDR3 protein: CASSQQGATDTQYF

V gene: TRBV4-1
clone size: once
J gene: TRBJ1-3
CDR3 protein: CASSQDQPRETGNTIYF

V gene: TRBV7-9
clone size: once
J gene: TRBJ2-7
CDR3 protein: CASSPPPFYEQYF

V gene: TRBV29-1
clone size: .
J gene: TRBJ1-2
CDR3 protein: CSVEVQRDYGYTF

V gene: TRBV28
clone size: .
J gene: TRBJ2-7
CDR3 protein: CASSPSYLSYEQYF

V gene: TRBV9
clone size: .
J gene: TRBJ2-1
CDR3 protein: CASSVLGSGGHGYNEQFF

V gene: TRBV7-2
clone size: .
J gene: TRBJ2-3
CDR3 protein: CASSSGWRAGGGDTQYF

V gene: TRBV6-5
clone size: .
J gene: TRBJ1-2
CDR3 protein: CASSPDRIYGYTF

V gene: TRBV5-1
clone size: few
J gene: TRBJ2-7
CDR3 protein: CASSPRGRGHEQYF

V gene: TRBV15
clone size: .
J gene: TRBJ2-3
CDR3 protein: CATSRADWPGFADTQYF

V gene: TRBV7-2
clone size: .
J gene: TRBJ2-7
CDR3 protein: CASSPGSPGSYEQYF

V gene: TRBV6-1
clone size: few
J gene: TRBJ1-3
CDR3 protein: CASSEARGDSGNTIYF

V gene: TRBV27
clone size: .
J gene: TRBJ1-4
CDR3 protein: CASSLAGAGNEKLFF

V gene: TRBV7-6
clone size: .
J gene: TRBJ2-3
CDR3 protein: CASSLAGGGDTQYF

V gene: TRBV5-1
clone size: .
J gene: TRBJ1-1
CDR3 protein: CASSLYWAAEAFF

V gene: TRBV10-3
clone size: .
J gene: TRBJ1-4
CDR3 protein: CAISPGQGNEKLFF

V gene: TRBV7-6
clone size: .
J gene: TRBJ2-7
CDR3 protein: CASSFGANSYEQYF

V gene: TRBV27
clone size: .
J gene: TRBJ2-4
CDR3 protein: CASSQSPGVAKNIQYF

V gene: TRBV5-5
clone size: .
J gene: TRBJ2-7
CDR3 protein: CASTGTSGYEQYF

V gene: TRBV6-5
clone size: .
J gene: TRBJ1-2
CDR3 protein: CASSSQGGYGYTF

V gene: TRBV20-1
clone size: once
J gene: TRBJ2-3
CDR3 protein: CSARGGDTQYF

V gene: TRBV28
clone size: .
J gene: TRBJ2-7
CDR3 protein: CASRGAGTTEQYF

V gene: TRBV9
clone size: .
J gene: TRBJ2-7
CDR3 protein: CASSASGTTYEQYF

V gene: TRBV28
clone size: .
J gene: TRBJ2-2
CDR3 protein: CASSLWASSGRAATGELFF

V gene: TRBV11-2
clone size: .
J gene: TRBJ2-7
CDR3 protein: CASSLAPAGGKKYF

V gene: TRBV20-1
clone size: .
J gene: TRBJ2-3
CDR3 protein: CSASPNTQYF

V gene: TRBV7-2
clone size: .
J gene: .
CDR3 protein: CASSQGVSYEQYF

V gene: TRBV2
clone size: .
J gene: TRBJ2-4
CDR3 protein: CASSEAERASAKNIQYF

V gene: TRBV30
clone size: .
J gene: TRBJ2-5
CDR3 protein: CAWSPTSGLTGTQYF

V gene: TRBV7-7
clone size: .
J gene: TRBJ2-7
CDR3 protein: CASRTEGNNYEQYF

V gene: TRBV28
clone size: .
J gene: TRBJ1-5
CDR3 protein: CASSLLTGLGNQPQHF

V gene: TRBV5-1
clone size: .
J gene: TRBJ2-3
CDR3 protein: CASSGGGGTDTQYF

V gene: TRBV4-3
clone size: .
J gene: TRBJ2-7
CDR3 protein: CASSQEEGAEQYF

V gene: TRBV11-3
clone size: .
J gene: TRBJ1-1
CDR3 protein: CASSPSPGGQDLEAFF

V gene: TRBV10-3
clone size: .
J gene: TRBJ2-5
CDR3 protein: CAISESLGATQYF

V gene: TRBV13
clone size: .
J gene: TRBJ1-1
CDR3 protein: CASSKGARAEAFF

V gene: TRBV29-1
clone size: .
J gene: TRBJ2-5
CDR3 protein: CSVAWDNGPQETQYF

V gene: TRBV13
clone size: .
J gene: TRBJ2-7
CDR3 protein: CASSLDPSSEQYF

V gene: TRBV19
clone size: .
J gene: TRBJ1-5
CDR3 protein: CASSIRGRGHVNQPQHF

V gene: TRBV7-8
clone size: .
J gene: TRBJ1-6
CDR3 protein: CASGRAITGRGKNSPLHF

V gene: TRBV10-3
clone size: .
J gene: TRBJ2-1
CDR3 protein: CAIQWASGRDNEQFF

V gene: TRBV5-1
clone size: .
J gene: TRBJ2-7
CDR3 protein: CASSTELGTSGYEQYF

V gene: TRBV19
clone size: .
J gene: TRBJ2-3
CDR3 protein: CASTLQHLAGRTDTQYF

V gene: TRBV28
clone size: .
J gene: TRBJ2-7
CDR3 protein: CASSFVRGREQYF

V gene: TRBV2
clone size: .
J gene: TRBJ1-5
CDR3 protein: CASRGRDNLSNQPQHF

V gene: TRBV5-1
clone size: .
J gene: TRBJ2-3
CDR3 protein: CASSSSTSGYTDTQYF

V gene: TRBV9
clone size: .
J gene: TRBJ1-1
CDR3 protein: CASSAQQGAGGTEAFF

V gene: TRBV30
clone size: .
J gene: TRBJ1-4
CDR3 protein: CAWSGDRYEKLFF

V gene: TRBV27
clone size: .
J gene: TRBJ2-7
CDR3 protein: CASREDSYSYEQYF

V gene: TRBV6-5
clone size: .
J gene: TRBJ1-3
CDR3 protein: CASRVTGISGNTIYF

V gene: TRBV18
clone size: .
J gene: TRBJ2-7
CDR3 protein: CASSPGLAGAYEQYF

V gene: TRBV30
clone size: .
J gene: TRBJ1-5
CDR3 protein: CAWSSGDRQPQHF

V gene: TRBV4-1
clone size: .
J gene: TRBJ2-5
CDR3 protein: CASSQGLAGIQETQYF

V gene: TRBV5-1
clone size: once
J gene: TRBJ1-1
CDR3 protein: CASSLIRGNTEAFF

V gene: TRBV27
clone size: .
J gene: TRBJ1-1
CDR3 protein: CASRKLTTRVGTEAFF